This T cell receptor (beta chain) comes out of a study of T cells in Graves' hyperthyroidism and ophthalmopathy. Study observations and caveats: Blood also held most thyroid clonotypes expanded beyond 0.001.

RNA transcripts were the template for amplifying TCR beta CDR3 regions. The HTBI set primed first-round TCR CDR3 RT-PCR. One entry per CDR3 protein results from TCRdb running MiXCR on the multiplex PCR reads. The table has hundreds of thousands of distinct CDR3 sequences, around 13% seen once; the top ten hold approximately 15%. Subjects aged 18 to 65 presented with newly diagnosed hyperthyroidism of less than 2 months' duration. This clonotype has ten or more counts. Its matching antigen is unknown. Specimen: blood. This clonotype originated in a woman in her thirties or forties with Graves' hyperthyroidism.

The CDR3 loop reads CATSDPLLGVGASTDTQYF. In nucleotides, the CDR3 is TGTGCCACCAGTGATCCGTTGTTGGGAGTGGGGGCTAGCACAGATACGCAGTATTTT. This sequence joins TRBV24-1 and TRBJ2-3, with D possibly being TRBD1 (6 bases). The CDR3 consists of 19 residues. V lost 3 bases and J lost 0, with 21 bases in between. The germline V gene encodes CDR1 KGHDR and CDR2 SFDVKD.